The 31 T cell receptor beta chains presented below share a single source sample, sequenced in a study of blood T cell repertoires in COVID-19. Using immunoSEQ multiplex PCR, the repertoire was profiled, and TCRdb retains in-frame clones only, with some absent. Here the sample spans 150,000 to 200,000 clones, just over 85% being singletons. Sequenced input: peripheral blood. These receptors were obtained from a man aged 45-65 years with active or convalescent COVID-19.

The genes are TRBV5-6 and TRBJ2-7; D might be TRBD1 (6 bases). Germline lookup yields CDR1 SGHDT and CDR2 YYEEEE. With 3 bases removed from V and 2 bases from J, the gap between germline ends came to 9 bases. The CDR3 is 13 residues long. The CDR3 loop is CASSSGTTYEQYF. The CDR3 region has the DNA TGTGCCAGCAGCTCCGGGACAACCTACGAGCAGTACTTC.

V usage is TRBV15 and J usage is TRBJ1-4, with D maybe TRBD1 (5 bases). CDR3 size: 17 residues. Germline CDR1 LNHNV, CDR2 YYDKDF (reference sequence). Deletions cut 1 base from V and 0 bases from J, with 12 bases between. The CDR3 nucleotides are TGTGCCACCAGCAGAGTTGTGGGGCAGACAACTAATGAAAAACTGTTTTTT. This sequence encodes CATSRVVGQTTNEKLFF.

The chain uses TRBV5-1 and TRBJ2-5, with TRBD1 matching 8 bases. The CDR3 covers 14 residues. The V gene's germline CDR1 is SGHRS and CDR2 YFSETQ. The V and J ends lost 6 bases and 5 bases, in that order; junction bases with no gene match: 9. The CDR3 bases are TGCGCCAGCACCCAGGACAGGGCCTGGGAGACCCAGTACTTC. This gives the protein CASTQDRAWETQYF.

V gene TRBV7-6 combines with J gene TRBJ2-6; the D gene is possibly TRBD2 (6 bases). Germline V lookup: CDR1 SGHVS, CDR2 FNYEAQ. Trimming removed 1 base at V and 1 base at J, with 8 bases between. This CDR3 region has 16 residues. Here the CDR3 reads CASSLGGVSGANVLTF. CDR3 sequence (DNA): TGTGCCAGCAGCTTAGGGGGGGTATCTGGGGCCAACGTCCTGACTTTC.

V gene TRBV2 combines with J gene TRBJ2-7, with 8 bases lining up with TRBD2. V dropped 7 bases and J dropped 2; count of bases not matched to a gene: 1. The CDR3 loop spans 12 amino acids. In germline, CDR1 is SNHLY, CDR2 FYNNEI. CDR3 DNA: TGTGCCAGCAATAGCGGGACCTACGAGCAGTACTTC. It codes for CASNSGTYEQYF.

The chain combines TRBV28 with TRBJ1-6; 7 nucleotides line up with TRBD1. The ends lost 6 bases at V and 4 bases at J; junction bases unmatched: 9. CDR1 and CDR2 from the germline V gene are MDHEN and SYDVKM. The length of the CDR3 is 16 residues. The CDR3 here is CASSLRDSSYNSPLHF. CDR3 nucleotides: TGTGCCAGCAGCCTCCGGGACAGTTCTTATAATTCACCCCTCCACTTT.

The J gene is TRBJ2-5, the V gene TRBV7-7, with a weak D call TRBD2 (7 bases). Trimming removed 6 bases from V and 4 bases from J, with 12 bases in between. The CDR3 extends over 13 amino acids. Germline lookup yields CDR1 SSHAT and CDR2 FNYEAQ (reference sequence). CDR3: CASSRGGGETQYF. CDR3 DNA: TGTGCCAGCAGTCGAGGGGGGGGAGAGACCCAGTACTTC.

The chain combines TRBV27 with TRBJ1-1, with D perhaps TRBD1 (6 bases). Between the trimmed V and J ends, which lost 2 bases and 4 bases, there was a span of 8 bases. The germline gives CDR1 MNHEY, CDR2 SMNVEV (reference sequence). The CDR3 has 13 residues. CDR3 sequence reads: CASSLRGGTEAFF. In nucleotides, the CDR3 is TGTGCCAGCAGTTTAAGGGGGGGCACTGAAGCTTTCTTT.

The chain joins TRBV7-2 to TRBJ2-3; weak D call: TRBD1 (6 bases). The CDR3 extends over 12 amino acids. Trimming removed 6 bases at V and 4 bases at J, with 8 bases between. Germline lookup yields CDR1 SGHTA and CDR2 FQGNSA. The chain's CDR3 is CASRKGADTQYF. CDR3 DNA: TGTGCCAGCAGGAAGGGGGCAGATACGCAGTATTTT.

The chain combines TRBV2 with TRBJ1-1; D is unclear. The CDR3 is 14 amino acids. Germline V gene data show CDR1 as SNHLY and CDR2 as FYNNEI. Trimming took off 6 bases at V and 1 base at J, with 12 bases between the two ends. The CDR3 loop is CASSLFLGNTEAFF. CDR3 nucleotides: TGTGCCAGCAGCCTCTTTCTAGGGAACACTGAAGCTTTCTTT.

The rearrangement joins TRBV2 to TRBJ1-1; D perhaps matches TRBD1 (5 bases). The CDR3 loop spans 11 amino acids. Looked up from germline, CDR1 is SNHLY and CDR2 is FYNNEI. The germline V and J ends were trimmed by 11 bases and 2 bases, with 9 bases remaining between them. The CDR3 here is CALGGNTEAFF. CDR3 sequence (DNA): TGTGCCCTGGGGGGAAACACTGAAGCTTTCTTT.

The chain couples TRBV28 to TRBJ1-6, with TRBD1 matching 9 bases. The CDR3 runs 17 residues. V was pared by 6 bases and J by 0 bases, with 6 bases of the junction left unmatched. Germline loops: CDR1 MDHEN, CDR2 SYDVKM. The DNA of the CDR3 is TGTGCCAGCAGCTCCGGGACAGGGAGCTCCTATAATTCACCCCTCCACTTT. It is translated as CASSSGTGSSYNSPLHF.

The V gene is TRBV5-1, the J gene TRBJ2-1; 8 bases are shared with TRBD2. The junction had 5 bases not matched to a gene; V was cut back by 0 bases and J by 0 bases. Germline CDR1 SGHRS, CDR2 YFSETQ. The CDR3 runs to 17 residues. For the CDR3, the DNA is TGCGCCAGCAGCTTGGGCAGGACTAGCCGCTCCTACAATGAGCAGTTCTTC. This translates into CASSLGRTSRSYNEQFF.

The J gene is TRBJ2-7, the V gene TRBV28; 8 bases line up with TRBD2. CDR1 is MDHEN, CDR2 SYDVKM, per germline. J gave up 1 base and V 10 bases, and 6 bases lay outside the gene matches. The CDR3 spans 13 residues. In DNA form, the CDR3 reads TGTGCCACCTATCGGGAGGGATCCTACGAGCAGTACTTC. It yields the protein CATYREGSYEQYF.

CDR3 bases: TGTGCCTGGAGTGCCCAGGGCCTAGGCTACACCTTC. Translated: CAWSAQGLGYTF. V usage is TRBV30 and J usage is TRBJ1-2, with D tentatively TRBD1 (5 bases). Trimming cost V 1 base and J 8 bases, with 11 bases left between them. This CDR3 has 12 amino acids. Germline assignment: CDR1 GTSNPN and CDR2 SVGIG (reference sequence).

The chain recombines TRBV18 with TRBJ1-2; D uncertain. V lost 2 bases and J 4 bases, leaving 14 bases between the germline ends. CDR1 is KGHSH, CDR2 LQKENI, per germline. The CDR3 has 15 residues. CDR3 in DNA: TGTGCCAGCTCACCAAAATCGACTGAGATCTATGGCTACACCTTC. This sequence encodes CASSPKSTEIYGYTF.

The chain joins TRBV6-5 to TRBJ2-1, with 9 bases lining up with TRBD2. V was pared by 0 bases and J by 9 bases, with 6 bases of the junction left unmatched. CDR1 MNHEY and CDR2 SVGAGI come from the germline V gene. This CDR3 comprises 15 residues. The CDR3 is CASSYSGREGIEQFF. The CDR3, as DNA: TGTGCCAGCAGTTACTCGGGGCGGGAGGGCATTGAGCAGTTCTTC.

The chain has TRBV10-1 and TRBJ2-1, with 9 positions matching TRBD2. Unmatched junction bases numbered 9, after V lost 5 bases and J lost 13 bases. Per germline, CDR1 WNHNN and CDR2 SYGVQD (reference sequence). CDR3 length: 13 amino acids. The CDR3 DNA is TGCGCCAGCAGTCCGGGACTAGCTTTGGGACAGTTCTTC. The encoded protein is CASSPGLALGQFF.

The rearrangement uses TRBV2 and TRBJ2-7; the match to TRBD1 covers 11 bases. The V and J ends lost 4 bases and 5 bases, in that order; junction bases with no gene match: 4. Germline CDR1 reads SNHLY; CDR2 reads FYNNEI. CDR3 length: 14 amino acids. CDR3 sequence (DNA): TGTGCCAGCAGTGTGGGACAGGGGGAAAACGAGCAGTACTTC. Its translation is CASSVGQGENEQYF.

The chain employs TRBV23-1 and TRBJ1-5, with D hard to call. TRBV23-1 qualifies as an ORF whose function is uncertain. The V and J ends lost 1 base and 4 bases respectively, with 8 bases between them. The CDR3 is 14 amino acids. The CDR3 loop reads CASSQLGRNQPQHF. CDR3 nucleotide sequence: TGCGCCAGCAGTCAATTGGGGAGAAATCAGCCCCAGCATTTT.

This clone has a count of ten or more. The chain combines TRBV11-1 with TRBJ2-7; 9 bases line up with TRBD1. V lost 5 bases, J lost 2 bases, and 4 bases stayed unmatched. Germline V gene lookup returns CDR1 SGHAT and CDR2 FQDESV (reference sequence). The CDR3 totals 14 residues. The CDR3 bases are TGTGCCAGCAGCCTGGACAGGGGAACCTACGAGCAGTACTTC. Its translation is CASSLDRGTYEQYF.

The chain joins TRBV5-6 to TRBJ1-2, with D perhaps TRBD1 (6 bases). CDR3 length: 14 amino acids. The V gene lost 3 bases and the J gene lost 2 bases, with 11 bases spanning the gap. Germline V CDR1 and CDR2: SGHDT, YYEEEE. In nucleotides, the CDR3 is TGTGCCAGCAGCTGGAGGACAGCCAACTATGGCTACACCTTC. This codes for CASSWRTANYGYTF.

The genes are TRBV18 and TRBJ1-1; D gene uncertain. Germline values: CDR1 KGHSH, CDR2 LQKENI. The CDR3 has 13 residues. The germline V and J ends were trimmed by 0 bases and 4 bases, with 6 bases remaining between them. For the CDR3, the DNA is TGTGCCAGCTCACCACCTTCCGGCACTGAAGCTTTCTTT. Protein product: CASSPPSGTEAFF.

This clone has more than one count but fewer than ten. This chain connects TRBV18 to TRBJ2-3; no clear D gene. V was shortened by 4 bases and J by 1 base, with 3 bases between the two germline ends. Germline assignment: CDR1 KGHSH and CDR2 LQKENI. The CDR3 covers 12 residues. The CDR3: CASSRGTDTQYF. DNA of the CDR3: TGTGCCAGCTCACGCGGCACAGATACGCAGTATTTT.

This chain uses TRBV5-1 with TRBJ2-3; 8 nucleotides align to TRBD1. The CDR3 consists of 14 residues. Trimming at V came to 0 bases and at J to 5 bases, leaving 2 bases not matched to a gene. Germline V gene lookup returns CDR1 SGHRS and CDR2 YFSETQ. The CDR3 region is CASSLDRGEDTQYF. The CDR3 region has the DNA TGCGCCAGCAGCTTGGACAGGGGGGAAGATACGCAGTATTTT.

CDR3 in DNA: TGTGCCAGCAGTGAGGATAGCCGGGAGACCCAGTACTTC. Translation gives CASSEDSRETQYF. The chain recombines TRBV2 with TRBJ2-5; the D is unclear. The CDR3 spans 13 residues. Germline CDR1 reads SNHLY; CDR2 reads FYNNEI. Trimming removed 3 bases at V and 5 bases at J, with 10 bases between. Variable domain in full (rest from reference TRBV2 and TRBJ2-5): EPEVTQTPSHQVTQMGQEVILRCVPISNHLYFYWYRQILGQKVEFLVSFYNNEISEKSEIFDDQFSVERPDGSNFTLKIRSTKLEDSAMYFCASSEDSRETQYFGPGTRLLVL.

The rearrangement uses TRBV4-1 and TRBJ1-2; D might be TRBD1 (5 bases). Trimming pared 1 base from V and 7 bases from J, leaving 19 bases between. The CDR3 runs to 16 residues. Germline V gene lookup returns CDR1 MGHRA and CDR2 YSYEKL. The CDR3 region is CASSQAAAGWTRGYTF. The DNA for the CDR3 is TGCGCCAGCAGCCAAGCTGCGGCAGGGTGGACGCGTGGCTACACCTTC.

V gene TRBV6-5 combines with J gene TRBJ2-7; 7 nucleotides agree with TRBD1. The CDR3 spans 14 residues. CDR1 and CDR2 from the germline V gene are MNHEY and SVGAGI. The V segment lost 7 bases and the J segment 1 base; nucleotides outside the gene matches: 7. CDR3: CASMPGQHSYEQYF. In nucleotides, the CDR3 is TGTGCCAGCATGCCGGGACAGCATTCCTACGAGCAGTACTTC.

The gene calls are TRBV24-1 and TRBJ1-2, with 12 bases identical to TRBD1. Germline assignment: CDR1 KGHDR and CDR2 SFDVKD. The CDR3 sequence is 15 residues long. Losses at the gene ends were 4 bases for V and 6 bases for J; bases not matched to a gene: 5. CDR3 protein: CATSDPGQGANGYTF. CDR3 in DNA: TGTGCCACCAGTGACCCGGGACAGGGGGCGAATGGCTACACCTTC.

The rearrangement links TRBV2 to TRBJ2-1; 10 bases are shared with TRBD1. Looked up from germline, CDR1 is SNHLY and CDR2 is FYNNEI. CDR3 length: 15 residues. V was clipped by 5 bases and J by 5 bases; unmatched bases: 6. CDR3 sequence: CASSLLGTGDNEQFF. CDR3 DNA: TGTGCCAGCAGTCTTTTAGGGACAGGGGACAATGAGCAGTTCTTC. The full variable domain, with the rest looked up from reference TRBV2 and TRBJ2-1, is EPEVTQTPSHQVTQMGQEVILRCVPISNHLYFYWYRQILGQKVEFLVSFYNNEISEKSEIFDDQFSVERPDGSNFTLKIRSTKLEDSAMYFCASSLLGTGDNEQFFGPGTRLTVL.

The chain combines TRBV29-1 with TRBJ2-1, with D possibly being TRBD1 (7 bases). Between the trimmed V and J ends, which lost 7 bases and 14 bases, there was a span of 18 bases. In germline, CDR1 is SQVTM, CDR2 ANQGSEA. This CDR3 contains 11 residues. CDR3 coding DNA: TGCAGCGCTTTGGAGGGGGCGCGGGAGTTCTTC. It yields the protein CSALEGAREFF.